Below, 21 T cell receptor beta chains from the same sample are listed, as sequenced in a study of technical replicates of blood from a few donors. TCRdb keeps only in-frame clones here, not all; method: immunoSEQ multiplex PCR. The sample holds around 90,000 clones, around 94% seen once. The material sequenced was T cells isolated from PBMCs. The source of these receptors is a human donor in good health.

This clone was counted a single time. V and J are TRBV7-3 and TRBJ2-3, with a weak D call TRBD1 (6 bases). Trimming stripped 2 bases from V and 2 bases from J, with 11 bases between. This CDR3 spans 15 amino acids. From germline, CDR1 is SGHTA and CDR2 FQGTGA. CDR3 coding DNA: TGTGCCAGCAGCTTATTGGGACACTCCACAGATACGCAGTATTTT. It is translated as CASSLLGHSTDTQYF. The whole variable domain, remainder taken from reference TRBV7-3 and TRBJ2-3, is GAGVSQTPSNKVTEKGKYVELRCDPISGHTALYWYRQSLGQGPEFLIYFQGTGAADDSGLPNDRFFAVRPEGSVSTLKIQRTERGDSAVYLCASSLLGHSTDTQYFGPGTRLTVL.

This chain uses TRBV9 with TRBJ2-1, with 11 bases aligning to TRBD2. The CDR3 has 16 residues. Trimming cost V 3 bases and J 7 bases; bases outside gene matches: 9. Germline CDR1 is SGDLS and CDR2 is YYNGEE. CDR3 in DNA: TGTGCCAGCAGCGGTAGCGGGAGGGGTATAGGGAATGAGCAGTTCTTC. Translating gives CASSGSGRGIGNEQFF.

The chain employs TRBV18 and TRBJ2-2, with no clear D. Trimming removed 1 base from V and 7 bases from J, with 7 bases in between. CDR3 size: 13 residues. Germline CDR1 is KGHSH and CDR2 is LQKENI. In DNA form, the CDR3 reads TGTGCCAGCTCACCACAACCAGGCGGGGAGCTGTTTTTT. As protein: CASSPQPGGELFF.

The chain combines TRBV28 with TRBJ2-2; D unclear. In germline, CDR1 is MDHEN, CDR2 SYDVKM. The CDR3 consists of 15 residues. V was pared by 0 bases and J by 5 bases, with 10 bases between. The CDR3 DNA sequence: TGTGCCAGCAGTTTATGGGAACTACTAACCGGGGAGCTGTTTTTT. Translation: CASSLWELLTGELFF.

The chain recombines TRBV5-1 with TRBJ2-3; tentative D call: TRBD2 (7 bases). Germline-derived CDR1 and CDR2 are SGHRS and YFSETQ. V lost 7 bases and J lost 4, with 19 bases in between. This CDR3 spans 15 amino acids. The CDR3: CASANGGASADTQYF. The DNA of the CDR3 is TGCGCCAGCGCTAATGGGGGGGCGTCTGCAGATACGCAGTATTTT.

The chain joins TRBV4-1 to TRBJ1-1; maybe TRBD1 (6 bases). CDR1 MGHRA and CDR2 YSYEKL come from the germline V gene. The CDR3 is made up of 15 amino acids. V was cut by 0 bases and J by 11 bases, with 19 bases left in between. The CDR3 DNA sequence: TGCGCCAGCAGCCAAGATTGGGCAGGGGTACTTCGGGCTTTCTTT. This codes for CASSQDWAGVLRAFF.

To note about this clone: One end of the junction varies from germline; a read error may be responsible. This sequence joins TRBV5-8 and TRBJ1-5; D unresolved. The CDR3 has 17 amino acids. CDR1 is SGHTS and CDR2 is YDEGEE in the germline V gene. CDR3 sequence (DNA): TGTGCCAGCAGCCCCCTGATACAATTCGGGAGCAATCAGTCCCAGCATTTT. It codes for CASSPLIQFGSNQSQHF.

This clone appeared a few times. The chain combines TRBV29-1 with TRBJ2-7; TRBD1 agrees at 8 bases. This CDR3 spans 12 amino acids. In germline, CDR1 is SQVTM, CDR2 ANQGSEA. Trimming removed 4 bases from V and 1 base from J; junction bases left unmatched: 0. The chain's CDR3 is CSVGTGSYEQYF. The CDR3 DNA follows: TGCAGCGTTGGGACAGGGTCCTACGAGCAGTACTTC.

The gene calls are TRBV29-1 and TRBJ2-1, with D possibly being TRBD2 (5 bases). The CDR3 runs to 14 residues. V shed 5 bases and J shed 9 bases, with 20 bases lying between them. Germline CDR1 and CDR2: SQVTM and ANQGSEA. The CDR3 loop is CSVFWRPHSSEQFF. DNA for the CDR3: TGCAGCGTTTTCTGGAGGCCCCATTCTAGTGAGCAGTTCTTC.

The genes are TRBV5-1 and TRBJ2-7; TRBD1 might be the D (7 bases). The length of the CDR3 is 15 residues. V was trimmed by 4 bases and J by 3 bases, leaving 17 bases between them. CDR1 is SGHRS and CDR2 is YFSETQ in the germline V gene. CDR3 DNA sequence: TGCGCCAGCAGCCCATCGACAGGGAGGAACTACGAGCAGTACTTC. Translation gives CASSPSTGRNYEQYF.

The V gene is TRBV6-1, the J gene TRBJ1-2; TRBD1 aligns across 7 bases. The germline CDR1 and CDR2 sequences are MNHNS and SASEGT. With V trimmed by 6 bases and J by 0 bases, 7 bases remained unmatched. The CDR3 runs 15 residues. This CDR3 reads CASRAWDRANYGYTF. In DNA form, the CDR3 reads TGTGCCAGCAGAGCTTGGGACAGAGCTAACTATGGCTACACCTTC.

There are a few counts of this clone. CDR3 sequence (DNA): TGTGCCAGCAGCGTAGGTATGAACACTGAAGCTTTCTTT. The encoded protein is CASSVGMNTEAFF. V is TRBV9 and J is TRBJ1-1; no firm D call. Trimming stripped 0 bases from V and 0 bases from J, with 3 bases between. The CDR3 is made up of 13 amino acids. Germline CDR1 and CDR2: SGDLS and YYNGEE.

The gene calls are TRBV11-3 and TRBJ2-1, with 12 bases aligning to TRBD2. Per germline, CDR1 SGHNT and CDR2 YENEEA. Unmatched junction bases numbered 2, after V lost 5 bases and J lost 3 bases. The CDR3 covers 15 residues. CDR3 in amino acids: CASSPLAGGYNEQFF. The CDR3 nucleotides are TGTGCCAGCAGCCCACTAGCGGGGGGCTACAATGAGCAGTTCTTC.

The chain links TRBV11-2 to TRBJ1-2, with a weak D call TRBD1 (5 bases). Looked up from germline, CDR1 is SGHAT and CDR2 is FQNNGV. This CDR3 has 13 residues. V was pared by 1 base and J by 6 bases, with 9 bases between. CDR3 coding DNA: TGTGCCAGCAGCTTAGGGCGGGGGGATGGCTACACCTTC. Translated, it gives CASSLGRGDGYTF.

Comments on this clone: Relative to the germline gene, one junction end is altered; a read error may explain this. The chain combines TRBV11-1 with TRBJ2-7; D is perhaps TRBD2 (6 bases). The CDR3 runs 15 residues. Per germline, CDR1 SGHAT and CDR2 FQDESV (reference sequence). The DNA of the CDR3 is TGTGCCAGCACCTTACTAGCCCGGGGAGGATACGAGCAGTACTTC. This gives the protein CASTLLARGGYEQYF.

The V gene is TRBV6-1, the J gene TRBJ1-3, with 9 bases fitting TRBD1. The V gene's germline CDR1 is MNHNS and CDR2 SASEGT. J lost 8 bases, V lost 4 bases, and 6 bases had no gene match. This CDR3 has 14 residues. CDR3 amino acids: CASSAGQGRHTIYF. In DNA form, the CDR3 reads TGTGCCAGCAGTGCGGGACAGGGACGGCACACCATATATTTT.

V is TRBV5-4 and J is TRBJ2-3, with 7 bases lining up with TRBD1. Trimming cost V 4 bases and J 4 bases; bases outside gene matches: 3. The V gene's germline CDR1 is SGHNT and CDR2 YYREEE (reference sequence). The CDR3 totals 13 residues. The CDR3 nucleotides read TGTGCCAGCAGCACAACAGGGGCAGATACGCAGTATTTT. Translated, it gives CASSTTGADTQYF.

The rearrangement uses TRBV21-1 and TRBJ2-6; the table's D call of TRBD1 was not tested on the DNA. TRBV21-1 is annotated as a pseudogene. This CDR3 is built from 19 residues. The CDR3 DNA is TGTGCCAGCAGCAAATACAGGGTGATTAGGGACTCTGGGGCCAACGTCCTGACTTTC. Translating gives CASSKYRVIRDSGANVLTF.

This chain links TRBV28 with TRBJ2-7; TRBD2 is a possible D gene (6 bases). Germline assignment: CDR1 MDHEN and CDR2 SYDVKM. V was clipped by 5 bases and J by 6 bases, with 20 bases between them. CDR3 length equals 15 residues. The CDR3 loop reads CASSPLAGYLPEQYF. The CDR3 DNA reads as TGTGCCAGCAGTCCCCTGGCGGGATACCTACCCGAGCAGTACTTC.

J is TRBJ2-2 and V is TRBV27; 7 bases agree with TRBD2. Germline V lookup: CDR1 MNHEY, CDR2 SMNVEV (reference sequence). This CDR3 is built from 16 residues. Unmatched junction bases numbered 8, after V lost 3 bases and J lost 4 bases. DNA of the CDR3: TGTGCCAGCAGTTTTCGGGGGAGGGTATTCACCGGGGAGCTGTTTTTT. This codes for CASSFRGRVFTGELFF.

The chain has TRBV6-1 and TRBJ1-5; D not resolved. Germline V gene data show CDR1 as MNHNS and CDR2 as SASEGT. Trimming took off 1 base at V and 11 bases at J, with 15 bases between the two ends. CDR3 length: 14 amino acids. CDR3: CASSEVGGHWAQHF. CDR3 DNA sequence: TGTGCCAGCAGTGAAGTCGGAGGGCATTGGGCCCAGCATTTT.